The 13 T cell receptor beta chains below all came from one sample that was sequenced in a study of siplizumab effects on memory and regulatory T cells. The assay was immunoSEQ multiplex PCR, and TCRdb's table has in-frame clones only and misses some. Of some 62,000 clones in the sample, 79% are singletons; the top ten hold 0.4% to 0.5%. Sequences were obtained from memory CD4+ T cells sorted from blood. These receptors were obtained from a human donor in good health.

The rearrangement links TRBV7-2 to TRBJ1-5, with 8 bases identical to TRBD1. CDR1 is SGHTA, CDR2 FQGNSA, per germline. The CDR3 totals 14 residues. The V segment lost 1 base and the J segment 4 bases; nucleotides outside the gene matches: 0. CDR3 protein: CASSLGQGNQPQHF. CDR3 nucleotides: TGTGCCAGCAGCTTAGGACAGGGGAATCAGCCCCAGCATTTT.

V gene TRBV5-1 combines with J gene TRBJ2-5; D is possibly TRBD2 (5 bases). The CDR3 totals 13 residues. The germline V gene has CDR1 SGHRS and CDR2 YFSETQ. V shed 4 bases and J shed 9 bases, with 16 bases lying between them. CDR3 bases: TGCGCCAGCAGCCCGGACTCAACCGGGGCCCAGTACTTC. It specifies CASSPDSTGAQYF.

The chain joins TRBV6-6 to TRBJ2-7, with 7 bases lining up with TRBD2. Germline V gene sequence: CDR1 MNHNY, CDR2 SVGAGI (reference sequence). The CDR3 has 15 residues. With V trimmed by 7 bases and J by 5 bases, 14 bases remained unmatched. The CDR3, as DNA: TGTGCCAGCATTCGCTCAGGGAGGGGAGTCCACGAGCAGTACTTC. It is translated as CASIRSGRGVHEQYF.

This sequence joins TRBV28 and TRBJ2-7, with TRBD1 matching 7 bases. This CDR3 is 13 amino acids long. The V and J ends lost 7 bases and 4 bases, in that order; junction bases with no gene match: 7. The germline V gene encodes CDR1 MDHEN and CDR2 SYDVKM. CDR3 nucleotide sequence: TGTGCCAGCACTGAACAGGGGAAGTACGAGCAGTACTTC. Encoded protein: CASTEQGKYEQYF.

CDR3 sequence: CASIERDFGNTIYF. The CDR3 region has the DNA TGTGCCAGCATCGAAAGGGACTTTGGAAACACCATATATTTT. The chain combines TRBV5-5 with TRBJ1-3; perhaps TRBD1 as D (5 bases). The CDR3 loop spans 14 amino acids. CDR1 is SGHKS, CDR2 YYEKEE, per germline (reference sequence). Between the trimmed V and J ends, which lost 6 bases and 3 bases, there was a span of 13 bases.

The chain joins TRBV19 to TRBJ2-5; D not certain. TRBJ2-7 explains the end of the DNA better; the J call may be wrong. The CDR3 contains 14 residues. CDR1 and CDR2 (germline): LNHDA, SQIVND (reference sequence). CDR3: CASSIVTSPYEQYF. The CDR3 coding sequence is TGTGCCAGTAGTATCGTGACCAGTCCCTACGAGCAGTACTTC.

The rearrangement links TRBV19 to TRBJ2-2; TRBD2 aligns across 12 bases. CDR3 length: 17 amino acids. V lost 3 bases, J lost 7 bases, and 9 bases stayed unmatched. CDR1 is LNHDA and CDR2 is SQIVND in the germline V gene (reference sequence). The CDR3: CASSILRTSGVHGELFF. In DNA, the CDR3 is TGTGCCAGTAGTATTTTGAGGACTAGCGGGGTCCACGGGGAGCTGTTTTTT.

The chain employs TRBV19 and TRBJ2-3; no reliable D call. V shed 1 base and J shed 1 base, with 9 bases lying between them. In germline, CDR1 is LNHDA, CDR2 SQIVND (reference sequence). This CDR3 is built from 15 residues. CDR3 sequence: CASSIGAVRTDTQYF. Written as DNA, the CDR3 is TGTGCCAGTAGTATAGGCGCAGTTCGCACAGATACGCAGTATTTT. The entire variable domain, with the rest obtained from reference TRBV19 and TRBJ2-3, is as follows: DGGITQSPKYLFRKEGQNVTLSCEQNLNHDAMYWYRQDPGQGLRLIYYSQIVNDFQKGDIAEGYSVSREKKESFPLTVTSAQKNPTAFYLCASSIGAVRTDTQYFGPGTRLTVL.

The chain's CDR3 is CASRTARQKDYTF. CDR3 nucleotide sequence: TGTGCCAGTAGAACGGCCCGGCAGAAGGACTACACCTTC. The chain recombines TRBV19 with TRBJ1-2; D gene ambiguous. V shed 6 bases and J shed 10 bases, with 18 bases lying between them. Germline V lookup: CDR1 LNHDA, CDR2 SQIVND (reference sequence). This CDR3 contains 13 residues.

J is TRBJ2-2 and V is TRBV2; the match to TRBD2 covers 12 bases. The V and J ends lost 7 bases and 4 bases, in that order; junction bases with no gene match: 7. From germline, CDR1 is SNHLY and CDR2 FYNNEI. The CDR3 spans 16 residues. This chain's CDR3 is CASTELAGGLTGELFF. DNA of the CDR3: TGTGCCAGCACCGAACTAGCGGGGGGCCTCACCGGGGAGCTGTTTTTT.

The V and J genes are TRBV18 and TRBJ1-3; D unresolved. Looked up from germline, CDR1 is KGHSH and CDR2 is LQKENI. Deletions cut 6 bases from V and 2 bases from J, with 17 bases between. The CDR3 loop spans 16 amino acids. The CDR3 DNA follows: TGTGCCAGCTCGCCCACGACCCAAGGGACTGGAAACACCATATATTTT. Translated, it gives CASSPTTQGTGNTIYF. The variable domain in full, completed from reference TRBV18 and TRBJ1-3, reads NAGVMQNPRHLVRRRGQEARLRCSPMKGHSHVYWYRQLPEEGLKFMVYLQKENIIDESGMPKERFSAEFPKEGPSILRIQQVVRGDSAAYFCASSPTTQGTGNTIYFGEGSWLTVV.

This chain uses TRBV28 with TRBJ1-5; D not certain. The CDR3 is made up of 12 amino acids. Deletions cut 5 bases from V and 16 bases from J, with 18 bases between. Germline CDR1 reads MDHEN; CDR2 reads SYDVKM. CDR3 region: CASSGEPNGHHF. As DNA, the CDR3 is TGTGCCAGCAGTGGAGAACCCAATGGTCACCATTTT.

The CDR3 spells CASSLLNQGTGELFF. The CDR3 DNA reads as TGTGCCAGCAGCTTACTGAACCAGGGCACCGGGGAGCTGTTTTTT. The chain carries TRBV7-2 and TRBJ2-2; possible D gene TRBD1, 5 bases. Trimming shortened V by 2 bases and J by 4 bases, and 11 bases separated the two germline ends. The CDR3 has 15 amino acids. Germline CDR1 is SGHTA and CDR2 is FQGNSA.